This TCR beta chain was captured by sequencing in a study of blood T cell repertoires in COVID-19. Germline V gene lookup returns CDR1 KGHDR and CDR2 SFDVKD. The CDR3 runs to 14 residues. V was trimmed by 4 bases and J by 3 bases, leaving 10 bases between them. Assay used: immunoSEQ multiplex PCR; TCRdb lists only in-frame clones, some missing. The sample contains roughly 210,000 clones, roughly 87% of which appear only once. Clinical history as reported by participants underpinned cohort assignment. The TCR comes from a man between 25 and 39 years old in a cohort exposed to, infected with or recovered from COVID-19 (not recorded which). The sequenced sample was PBMCs or T cells enriched from blood (not recorded which). The chain uses TRBV24-1 and TRBJ2-3; no clear D gene. CDR3 amino acids: CATSDRVETDTQYF. In DNA form, the CDR3 reads TGTGCCACCAGTGACCGGGTGGAGACAGATACGCAGTATTTT.